This T cell receptor beta chain derives from a study of cytomegalovirus exposure and HLA in healthy donors. Study-level results: The study dropped some indistinguishable V segments, TRBV6-2 and TRBV6-3 among them. Analyses of presence/absence relied on an assumption of roughly uniform sequencing depth across donors. Follow-up analysis later connected one missense variant in DCLRE1C with trimming of TCR beta V- and J-genes. The study flagged about 160 TCR beta chains as cytomegalovirus-associated.

V lost 1 base and J lost 3; bases outside the gene matches: 0. The CDR3 contains 15 residues. The germline V gene encodes CDR1 SEHNR and CDR2 FQNEAQ (reference sequence). 60 Vbeta and 13 Jbeta primers were used in PCR. Generated by immunoSEQ multiplex PCR, the TCRdb table keeps only in-frame clones and is missing some. Of 150,000 to 200,000 clones listed, more than 70% are singletons. This clone was seen just once. The antigen is undetermined. The chain has TRBV7-9 and TRBJ1-3; 10 bases map to TRBD1. This receptor was obtained from a girl between 10 and 17 years old in good health and CMV-seropositive. The sequenced sample consisted of PBMCs. The DNA for the CDR3 is TGTGCCAGCAGCTTAGGGACAGGGGGTGGAAACACCATATATTTT. This encodes CASSLGTGGGNTIYF.